A selection of T cell receptor beta chains follows, all from one sample in a study of blood T cell repertoires in COVID-19. Measured with immunoSEQ multiplex PCR; TCRdb has only the in-frame clones, and not every one. This table has fewer than 400,000 clones, roughly nine tenths appearing once. Specimen: PBMCs or T cells enriched from blood (not recorded which). The receptor source for this set is a man between 60 and 75 years old who had recovered from COVID-19. Both conserved end residues are trimmed from each CDR3. The order of the fields is J gene, D gene, V gene, CDR3 protein. The D gene is left open where the match is weak.

J: TRBJ2-1
D: TRBD2
V: TRBV7-6
CDR3: ASSLEGLGGREQF

J: TRBJ1-1
D: -
V: TRBV18
CDR3: ASCKGGPVNTEAF

J: TRBJ2-7
D: TRBD2
V: TRBV11-2
CDR3: ASRSPGGGTREQY

J: TRBJ2-2
D: TRBD1
V: TRBV11-2
CDR3: ASSLDGQGARTGELF

J: TRBJ2-7
D: TRBD2
V: TRBV15
CDR3: ATSRDGGGPLYEQY

J: TRBJ2-2
D: -
V: TRBV7-3
CDR3: ASSPLSGELF

J: TRBJ2-7
D: -
V: TRBV7-2
CDR3: ASSLGLASTYEQY

J: TRBJ1-3
D: TRBD1
V: TRBV7-3
CDR3: ASSLSGTGGNTIY

J: TRBJ2-1
D: TRBD2
V: TRBV5-4
CDR3: ASSLASGRQNEQF

J: TRBJ2-7
D: -
V: TRBV28
CDR3: ASSLEGRWGLSSYEQY

J: TRBJ2-1
D: -
V: TRBV11-3
CDR3: ASSGGSGKGDEQF

J: TRBJ2-1
D: TRBD2
V: TRBV11-2
CDR3: ASSLGREYNEQF

J: TRBJ1-2
D: TRBD1
V: TRBV24-1
CDR3: ATSDPGTGRGGYT

J: TRBJ1-1
D: -
V: TRBV5-1
CDR3: ASMDSPAEAF

J: TRBJ2-7
D: -
V: TRBV15
CDR3: ATSRDLYYEQY

J: TRBJ1-3
D: TRBD1
V: TRBV11-3
CDR3: ASSPGQGSGNTIY

J: TRBJ2-7
D: TRBD1
V: TRBV27
CDR3: ASSFDRGLSYEQY

J: TRBJ2-1
D: TRBD2
V: TRBV27
CDR3: ASRTKRVGGSSYNEQF

J: TRBJ1-2
D: TRBD1
V: TRBV19
CDR3: ASNTPGTESDYGYT

J: TRBJ2-5
D: -
V: TRBV6-5
CDR3: ASSYYGQGETQY

J: TRBJ2-3
D: TRBD1
V: TRBV23-1
CDR3: ASSQLNPLRQGASDTQY

J: TRBJ1-2
D: TRBD1
V: TRBV7-2
CDR3: ASSSTGGAGYGYT

J: TRBJ1-1
D: -
V: TRBV6-5
CDR3: ASSPGSGAF

J: TRBJ2-2
D: -
V: TRBV9
CDR3: ASSVVSPGTGELF

J: TRBJ1-3
D: -
V: TRBV11-3
CDR3: ASSLGPYSGNTIY

J: TRBJ2-4
D: -
V: TRBV7-9
CDR3: ASSLVIDFGAKNIQY

J: TRBJ2-1
D: TRBD2
V: TRBV10-3
CDR3: AIRRTSDPYNEQF

J: TRBJ1-5
D: -
V: TRBV6-5
CDR3: ASSSSQPQH

J: TRBJ1-5
D: -
V: TRBV7-2
CDR3: ASSLARTSPGDQPQH

J: TRBJ1-1
D: TRBD1
V: TRBV19
CDR3: ASSGQVPLSAF

J: TRBJ2-3
D: TRBD2
V: TRBV19
CDR3: ASSVGLAGEGADTQY

J: TRBJ2-4
D: TRBD1
V: TRBV4-3
CDR3: ASSHTGTGENIQY

J: TRBJ2-1
D: TRBD2
V: TRBV7-2
CDR3: ASSVTGTSGRGNEQF

J: TRBJ1-2
D: -
V: TRBV28
CDR3: ASSLNRANYGYT

J: TRBJ2-3
D: TRBD1
V: TRBV5-1
CDR3: ASSPTGTGGTDTQY

J: TRBJ2-4
D: -
V: TRBV6-5
CDR3: ASSYRDTGNRY

J: TRBJ1-6
D: -
V: TRBV28
CDR3: ASSFPGLDSPLH

J: TRBJ2-7
D: TRBD1
V: TRBV18
CDR3: ASSRPGGPYEQY

J: TRBJ2-3
D: -
V: TRBV6-2/TRBV6-3
CDR3: ASSFRRGDTQY

J: TRBJ2-1
D: TRBD2
V: TRBV30
CDR3: AWSVRGGATSEQF

J: TRBJ2-7
D: -
V: TRBV6-6
CDR3: ASSYPSRGGAKEQY

J: TRBJ1-5
D: -
V: TRBV24-1
CDR3: ATSDLTGNQPQH

J: TRBJ1-4
D: -
V: TRBV6-1
CDR3: ASSEAGQVNEKLF

J: TRBJ2-5
D: -
V: TRBV18
CDR3: ASSPVGAGETQY

J: TRBJ1-3
D: -
V: TRBV5-4
CDR3: ASSLTGASPGNTIY

J: TRBJ2-1
D: TRBD2
V: TRBV6-6
CDR3: ASSRRTSGSRNEQF

J: TRBJ2-7
D: -
V: TRBV5-4
CDR3: ASSLNPREKHEQY

J: TRBJ2-3
D: TRBD1
V: TRBV19
CDR3: ASSIGAGTGADTQY

J: TRBJ2-1
D: TRBD2
V: TRBV5-1
CDR3: ASSLGLAGFNEQF

J: TRBJ1-5
D: TRBD1
V: TRBV6-2/TRBV6-3
CDR3: ASSFAGGNNQPQH